This is a list of T cell receptor beta chains from one sample in a study of identical twins. From the 5' RACE reads, TCRdb called clonotypes with MiXCR, one entry per CDR3 protein. The sample yields about 700,000 distinct CDR3 sequences, more than 6.5% seen once. In addition, the sample was reused for a study of yellow fever vaccine responses in identical twins.

The sample consisted of PBMCs. The receptors originated from a young woman in good health. The CDR3 runs from the conserved cysteine through the conserved F or W. A D gene is named only where the DNA matches it firmly. The size field is filled for only some rows; it gives once, few, many or a size class.

V	D	J	size	DNA	CDR3
TRBV4-1	TRBD1	TRBJ2-7	few	TGCGCCAGCAGCCTAAGGACAGGGGGCCCCTACGAGCAGTACTTC	CASSLRTGGPYEQYF
TRBV10-3	NA	TRBJ1-1	many	TGTGCCATCAGTGATCCGTACAGTGGGTTGAACACTGAAGCTTTCTTT	CAISDPYSGLNTEAFF
TRBV12-3/TRBV12-4	NA	TRBJ2-7	many	TGTGCCAGCGGTCTGACGGGGCAATTGGGTAGCGAGCAGTACTTC	CASGLTGQLGSEQYF
TRBV20-1	TRBD2	TRBJ2-5	NA	TGCAGTGCGGGACTAGTTAACGGAGAGACCCAGTACTTC	CSAGLVNGETQYF
TRBV27	NA	TRBJ2-1	few	TGTGCCAGCAGTTTTTCCAGACACAATGAGCAGTTCTTC	CASSFSRHNEQFF
TRBV3-1	TRBD2	TRBJ2-3	many	TGTGCCAGCATGCGGAACGGCGGGGGGGCATCGGATACGCAGTATTTT	CASMRNGGGASDTQYF
TRBV2	TRBD1	TRBJ2-2	few	TGTGCCAGCAGTGAAAGGGCAGGGGGTAACACCGGGGAGCTGTTTTTT	CASSERAGGNTGELFF
TRBV29-1	TRBD1	TRBJ2-1	few	TGCAGCGCTTCGGGACAGGGGTACAATGAGCAGTTCTTC	CSASGQGYNEQFF
TRBV29-1	NA	TRBJ2-6	many	TGCAGCGTGGGGGCGGCTGGGGCCAACGTCCTGACTTTC	CSVGAAGANVLTF
TRBV2	NA	TRBJ2-3	NA	TGTGCCAGCAGTGCCCTGGGGGGTACGCAGTATTTT	CASSALGGTQYF
TRBV20-1	TRBD2	TRBJ2-1	NA	TGCAGTGCTAGAGATACAGCGGGGGACCCTAATGAGCAGTTCTTC	CSARDTAGDPNEQFF
TRBV6-5	NA	TRBJ2-1	few	TGTGCCAGCTCGGTGTCGGGCAATGAGCAGTTCTTC	CASSVSGNEQFF
TRBV20-1	TRBD2	TRBJ2-1	many	TGCAGTGCTAGAGATAAAAAGCGGGGGGGCATATTCAATGAGCAGTTCTTC	CSARDKKRGGIFNEQFF
TRBV4-2	TRBD2	TRBJ2-7	few	TGTGCCAGCAGCCAAGATCAGAGGACTAGCGGGACAAACTACGAGCAGTACTTC	CASSQDQRTSGTNYEQYF
TRBV12-3/TRBV12-4	TRBD2	TRBJ2-3	NA	TGTGCCAGCAGTTCGACCCGCGGGACTAGCGGGATCAACTTCCTCACAGATACGCAGTATTTT	CASSSTRGTSGINFLTDTQYF
TRBV7-9	NA	TRBJ2-3	many	TGTGCCAGCAGCTTAGGACAGGAAACAGATACGCAGTATTTT	CASSLGQETDTQYF
TRBV20-1	TRBD2	TRBJ2-7	many	TGCAGTGCTAGAGTTCTTACTAGCGGGTCGGGAGAGCAGTACTTC	CSARVLTSGSGEQYF
TRBV12-3/TRBV12-4	NA	TRBJ1-2	many	TGTGCCAGCAGTTTATTGTCCTTTTCCTATGGCTACACCTTC	CASSLLSFSYGYTF
TRBV29-1	NA	TRBJ2-5	few	TGCAGCGTTGCCGTCGGTGGGCGAGAGACCCAGTACTTC	CSVAVGGRETQYF
TRBV7-9	TRBD2	TRBJ2-3	NA	TGTGCCAGCAGTTTTAGCGGGGGGGCTCAAGCAGATACGCAGTATTTT	CASSFSGGAQADTQYF
TRBV7-6	NA	TRBJ2-2	few	TGTGCCAGCAGCTTCAAATCTAACACCGGGGAGCTGTTTTTT	CASSFKSNTGELFF
TRBV28	NA	TRBJ2-7	NA	TGTGCCAGCAGCCCTAGAGACTCGCAGGCGTACTTC	CASSPRDSQAYF
TRBV7-3	NA	TRBJ2-1	few	TGTGCCAGCAGCTTAGGGTTCGGCCAGGGCGAGCAGTTCTTC	CASSLGFGQGEQFF
TRBV29-1	TRBD1	TRBJ2-7	many	TGCAGCGTTGGGGGCGACAGGGGTTTCTACGAGCAGTACTTC	CSVGGDRGFYEQYF
TRBV7-2	NA	TRBJ1-1	many	TGTGCCAGCAGCCTAACGAATGAGCATAACACTGAAGCTTTCTTT	CASSLTNEHNTEAFF
TRBV18	TRBD2	TRBJ2-3	NA	TGTGCCAGCTCCCGCCTAGCGGGAGTTGGTCAAGATACGCAGTATTTT	CASSRLAGVGQDTQYF
TRBV6-5	TRBD2	TRBJ2-5	NA	TGTGCCAGCAGTTACCTAGCGGGGGTGGTAGAGACCCAGTACTTC	CASSYLAGVVETQYF
TRBV6-1	NA	TRBJ1-5	NA	TGTGCCAGCAGTGAAGTTCTCCAGGGAGGTCAGCCCCAGCATTTT	CASSEVLQGGQPQHF
TRBV12-3/TRBV12-4	NA	TRBJ2-5	few	TGTGCCAGCAGGCTCAGCCAAGAGACCCAGTACTTC	CASRLSQETQYF
TRBV2	NA	TRBJ2-1	NA	TGTGCCAGCAGCGTCCTGTCCCAACTGTGGAATGAGCAGTTCTTC	CASSVLSQLWNEQFF
TRBV10-3	NA	TRBJ2-7	few	TGTGCCATCAGTGAAGGAAGGGGCAGCTACGAGCAGTACTTC	CAISEGRGSYEQYF
TRBV20-1	TRBD1	TRBJ2-3	once	TGCAGTGCCTCAGACAGGGCCCCCACAGATACGCAGTATTTT	CSASDRAPTDTQYF
TRBV12-3/TRBV12-4	NA	TRBJ2-7	few	TGTGCCAGCAGTTCTTCTCTCCCGAGCTCCTACGAGCAGTACTTC	CASSSSLPSSYEQYF